The 27 T cell receptor beta chains given below trace back to one sample, sequenced in a study of blood T cell repertoires in COVID-19. TCRdb's copy holds only in-frame clones and misses some; the assay was immunoSEQ multiplex PCR. The top ten clones hold roughly 13% of a sample with some 200,000 clones, 80% to 90% of them seen once. The material sequenced was peripheral blood. Receptor source: a human donor in a cohort sampled during active COVID-19.

The V gene is TRBV3-1 (or the pseudogene TRBV3-2), the J gene TRBJ2-5, with 7 bases matching TRBD2. Trimming at V came to 1 base and at J to 2 bases, leaving 4 bases not matched to a gene. The CDR3 is made up of 15 amino acids. The germline gives CDR1 LGHDT, CDR2 YNNKEL (reference sequence). CDR3 sequence: CASSQVTSLQETQYF. The CDR3 region has the DNA TGTGCCAGCAGCCAAGTGACTAGCCTGCAAGAGACCCAGTACTTC.

The chain employs TRBV6-6 and TRBJ2-7; 10 bases line up with TRBD1. V trimming: 6 bases; J trimming: 2 bases; junction bases outside the gene matches: 7. This CDR3 spans 15 amino acids. The germline V gene has CDR1 MNHNY and CDR2 SVGAGI (reference sequence). The CDR3 here is CASSPRGQGAYEQYF. The CDR3 nucleotides read TGTGCCAGCAGCCCAAGAGGACAGGGGGCCTACGAGCAGTACTTC.

V gene TRBV4-1 combines with J gene TRBJ2-7, with 12 nucleotides matching TRBD2. Germline V gene lookup returns CDR1 MGHRA and CDR2 YSYEKL. CDR3 size: 19 residues. The V and J ends lost 4 bases and 2 bases, in that order; junction bases with no gene match: 15. In DNA, the CDR3 is TGCGCCAGCAGCCTCGCCACCCTCGGGACTAGCGGGTTCCCCTACGAGCAGTACTTC. Translation: CASSLATLGTSGFPYEQYF.

This chain uses TRBV10-1 with TRBJ1-2; TRBD1 might be the D (6 bases). The germline V gene has CDR1 WNHNN and CDR2 SYGVQD (reference sequence). There are 13 residues in the CDR3. V was shortened by 3 bases and J by 9 bases, with 14 bases between the two germline ends. CDR3 bases: TGCGCCAGCAGTGACCCCGGACAGCTTCGCTACACCTTC. Protein product: CASSDPGQLRYTF.

The chain carries TRBV7-8 and TRBJ2-7; TRBD2 agrees at 14 bases. Germline V CDR1 and CDR2: SGHVS, FQNEAQ. This CDR3 is built from 16 residues. V gave up 7 bases and J gave up 3 bases; unmatched junction bases: 8. Here the CDR3 reads CASNGLAGGSFYEQYF. The CDR3 DNA reads TGTGCCAGCAACGGACTAGCGGGAGGATCCTTCTACGAGCAGTACTTC.

The rearrangement joins TRBV25-1 to TRBJ2-7, with D maybe TRBD2 (5 bases). This CDR3 has 15 residues. From germline, CDR1 is MGHDK and CDR2 SYGVNS. The ends were cut back, 1 base at V and 7 bases at J, with 17 bases in the middle. The DNA for the CDR3 is TGTGCCAGCAGTGAATGGACTGCAGCCTATGAGGAGCAGTACTTC. This sequence encodes CASSEWTAAYEEQYF.

The CDR3 DNA is TGCGCCAGCAGCCCGTGGCGAGACGGGACAGGAAAAGAGACCCAGTACTTC. This encodes CASSPWRDGTGKETQYF. V is TRBV4-1 and J is TRBJ2-5, with 8 bases that match TRBD1. The length of the CDR3 is 17 residues. V lost 4 bases, J lost 3 bases, and 13 bases stayed unmatched. The V gene's germline CDR1 is MGHRA and CDR2 YSYEKL.

This clone was detected once. This sequence joins TRBV4-1 and TRBJ1-2, with 7 nucleotides matching TRBD1. The CDR3 is 14 residues long. The trim removed 1 base at V and 4 bases at J, leaving 3 bases unmatched. Germline CDR1 is MGHRA and CDR2 is YSYEKL. Here the CDR3 reads CASSQGGTVYGYTF. For the CDR3, the DNA is TGCGCCAGCAGCCAAGGGGGGACAGTCTATGGCTACACCTTC.

V and J are TRBV2 and TRBJ2-7; a possible D gene is TRBD1 (7 bases). The V end lost 3 bases, the J end lost 3 bases, and 9 bases lay between the germline ends. Germline V gene data show CDR1 as SNHLY and CDR2 as FYNNEI. CDR3 length: 13 amino acids. The CDR3 DNA is TGTGCCAGCAGTGATCAGGGGGGCTACGAGCAGTACTTC. Protein: CASSDQGGYEQYF.

J is TRBJ1-1 and V is TRBV7-9; TRBD1 aligns across 7 bases. Trimming at V came to 5 bases and at J to 0 bases, leaving 9 bases not matched to a gene. CDR3 length equals 16 residues. Germline V gene lookup returns CDR1 SEHNR and CDR2 FQNEAQ (reference sequence). The CDR3 protein is CASSDDRVALNTEAFF. CDR3 nucleotides: TGTGCCAGCAGCGATGACAGGGTTGCCCTGAACACTGAAGCTTTCTTT. Combining the CDR3 with reference TRBV7-9 and TRBJ1-1 gives the whole variable domain DTGVSQNPRHKITKRGQNVTFRCDPISEHNRLYWYRQTLGQGPEFLTYFQNEAQLEKSRLLSDRFSAERPKGSFSTLEIQRTEQGDSAMYLCASSDDRVALNTEAFFGQGTRLTVV.

This sequence joins TRBV28 and TRBJ1-6, with a possible D match to TRBD1 (5 bases). V lost 7 bases, J lost 9 bases, and 22 bases lay in between. The CDR3 covers 16 residues. Per germline, CDR1 MDHEN and CDR2 SYDVKM. CDR3 amino acids: CASTPRGELGGSPLHF. CDR3 nucleotides: TGTGCCAGCACCCCGCGGGGGGAACTTGGGGGTTCACCCCTCCACTTT.

This clone was detected only once. J is TRBJ2-7 and V is TRBV11-3; 9 bases line up with TRBD1. Trimming took 5 bases from V and 7 from J; bases not matched to a gene: 6. Germline CDR1 is SGHNT and CDR2 is YENEEA. This CDR3 region has 13 residues. The CDR3 reads CASSQGQGKEQYF. The CDR3 DNA is TGTGCCAGCAGCCAGGGACAGGGAAAAGAGCAGTACTTC. The whole variable domain, remainder taken from reference TRBV11-3 and TRBJ2-7, is EAGVVQSPRYKIIEKKQPVAFWCNPISGHNTLYWYLQNLGQGPELLIRYENEEAVDDSQLPKDRFSAERLKGVDSTLKIQPAELGDSAVYLCASSQGQGKEQYFGPGTRLTVT.

The gene calls are TRBV13 and TRBJ2-7; maybe TRBD1 (6 bases). The CDR3 contains 14 residues. The V and J ends lost 0 bases and 7 bases respectively, with 13 bases between them. Germline lookup yields CDR1 PRHDT and CDR2 FYEKMQ (reference sequence). DNA for the CDR3: TGTGCCAGCAGCTTAGGTGGGGGCTCGAATGAGCAGTACTTC. Translating gives CASSLGGGSNEQYF.

This chain uses TRBV19 with TRBJ1-5, with 8 bases matching TRBD1. Germline V gene sequence: CDR1 LNHDA, CDR2 SQIVND (reference sequence). The CDR3 covers 19 residues. V was pared by 5 bases and J by 0 bases, with 15 bases of the junction left unmatched. As DNA, the CDR3 is TGTGCCAGTAGTGGGGGCCGGGACAGGCCTCTCCATAGCAATCAGCCCCAGCATTTT. Protein product: CASSGGRDRPLHSNQPQHF. The whole variable domain, filled in from reference TRBV19 and TRBJ1-5, reads DGGITQSPKYLFRKEGQNVTLSCEQNLNHDAMYWYRQDPGQGLRLIYYSQIVNDFQKGDIAEGYSVSREKKESFPLTVTSAQKNPTAFYLCASSGGRDRPLHSNQPQHFGDGTRLSIL.

This CDR3 is CAWSVHRTPGEKDTQYF. The CDR3 DNA reads TGTGCCTGGAGTGTACACCGGACCCCGGGAGAGAAAGATACGCAGTATTTT. The V gene is TRBV30, the J gene TRBJ2-3; D perhaps matches TRBD2 (6 bases). Trimming stripped 0 bases from V and 5 bases from J, with 21 bases between. This CDR3 has 17 amino acids. Germline V gene sequence: CDR1 GTSNPN, CDR2 SVGIG (reference sequence).

The rearrangement links TRBV12-3 or TRBV12-4 to TRBJ1-2, with 7 bases matching TRBD1. V shed 6 bases and J 2 bases; nucleotides not matched to a gene: 3. The CDR3 covers 13 residues. CDR3 protein: CASSGTVNYGYTF. In DNA form, the CDR3 reads TGTGCCAGCAGCGGGACAGTAAACTATGGCTACACCTTC.

This chain connects TRBV27 to TRBJ2-2; 9 bases align to TRBD1. CDR3 length: 15 amino acids. Per germline, CDR1 MNHEY and CDR2 SMNVEV (reference sequence). With 5 bases clipped from V and 3 bases from J, the junction kept 4 bases outside the gene matches. CDR3 protein: CASSARQGDTGELFF. CDR3 nucleotide sequence: TGTGCCAGCAGTGCGCGACAGGGGGACACCGGGGAGCTGTTTTTT.

The CDR3 sequence: CASSLYPGERPPTDKEGDTQYF. The CDR3 DNA follows: TGTGCCAGCAGTTTATACCCCGGGGAGCGCCCCCCAACTGACAAAGAGGGAGATACGCAGTATTTT. This chain joins TRBV27 and TRBJ2-3; tentative D call: TRBD2 (5 bases). This CDR3 is built from 22 residues. The V end lost 1 base, the J end lost 5 bases, and 34 bases lay between the germline ends. Per the germline V gene, CDR1 is MNHEY and CDR2 is SMNVEV (reference sequence).

The chain carries TRBV6-1 and TRBJ2-7; D not resolved. The CDR3 totals 12 residues. Trimming pared 1 base from V and 3 bases from J, leaving 4 bases between. Germline V lookup: CDR1 MNHNS, CDR2 SASEGT. The CDR3 coding sequence is TGTGCCAGCAGTGAAGACTACTACGAGCAGTACTTC. It yields the protein CASSEDYYEQYF.

CDR3 bases: TGCAGCGTTGAAGAGCGGGCCGGGGAGCTGTTTTTT. Protein sequence: CSVEERAGELFF. The chain employs TRBV29-1 and TRBJ2-2, with D tentatively TRBD2 (5 bases). V was cut by 0 bases and J by 6 bases, with 5 bases left in between. Germline CDR1 and CDR2: SQVTM and ANQGSEA. The CDR3 spans 12 residues.

The gene calls are TRBV3-1 (or the pseudogene TRBV3-2) and TRBJ2-3; tentatively, D is TRBD1 (6 bases). CDR3 length: 16 amino acids. Trimming shortened V by 4 bases and J by 0 bases, and 14 bases separated the two germline ends. From germline, CDR1 is LGHDT and CDR2 YNNKEL (reference sequence). The CDR3 DNA sequence: TGTGCCAGCAGCCTTAGAAGGACAGCTAGCACAGATACGCAGTATTTT. Its protein product is CASSLRRTASTDTQYF.

The rearrangement joins TRBV28 to TRBJ2-7; TRBD2 aligns across 9 bases. The CDR3 length is 15 residues. CDR1 and CDR2 (germline): MDHEN, SYDVKM. V trimming: 3 bases; J trimming: 6 bases; junction bases outside the gene matches: 9. This CDR3 reads CASSFSGSREGEQYF. CDR3 coding DNA: TGTGCCAGCAGTTTTAGCGGGAGCCGCGAAGGCGAGCAGTACTTC.

The rearrangement links TRBV27 to TRBJ2-5; D possibly corresponds to TRBD1 (7 bases). The CDR3 loop spans 16 amino acids. The V end was cut by 5 bases, the J end by 2 bases, with 18 bases between. The germline V gene encodes CDR1 MNHEY and CDR2 SMNVEV (reference sequence). CDR3 sequence reads: CASSPPPGGRQETQYF. The CDR3, as DNA: TGTGCCAGCAGTCCCCCCCCAGGGGGGCGACAAGAGACCCAGTACTTC.

The rearrangement uses TRBV6-6 and TRBJ2-3; 8 bases align to TRBD2. This CDR3 is built from 15 residues. V shed 3 bases, J shed 4 bases, and the junction held 6 bases outside the gene matches. Germline V gene data show CDR1 as MNHNY and CDR2 as SVGAGI (reference sequence). CDR3 sequence (DNA): TGTGCCAGCAGTTATGAGGGCGGGAGGTCAGATACGCAGTATTTT. Its translation: CASSYEGGRSDTQYF.

The rearrangement uses TRBV6-6 and TRBJ2-7, with 9 bases identical to TRBD2. The V and J ends lost 5 bases and 4 bases, in that order; junction bases with no gene match: 15. The germline CDR1 and CDR2 sequences are MNHNY and SVGAGI (reference sequence). The CDR3 is 17 residues long. Written as DNA, the CDR3 is TGTGCCAGCAGTCCTAGATGGCGGGAGGGTGCTCCGTACGAGCAGTACTTC. It codes for CASSPRWREGAPYEQYF.

The chain has TRBV11-1 and TRBJ2-4, with D maybe TRBD2 (5 bases). V lost 0 bases to trimming and J lost 0 bases, with 12 bases between them. Per germline, CDR1 SGHAT and CDR2 FQDESV (reference sequence). The CDR3 loop spans 17 amino acids. The CDR3 loop is CASSLARGRLAKNIQYF. The CDR3 nucleotides are TGTGCCAGCAGCTTAGCACGGGGAAGACTAGCCAAAAACATTCAGTACTTC.

This rearrangement joins TRBV15 to TRBJ2-2; D gene unclear. The V and J ends lost 0 bases and 8 bases respectively, with 7 bases between them. CDR1 and CDR2 (germline): LNHNV, YYDKDF (reference sequence). This CDR3 contains 13 residues. As DNA, the CDR3 is TGTGCCACCAGCAGAGATCTAGGTGGGGAGCTGTTTTTT. Its translation is CATSRDLGGELFF.